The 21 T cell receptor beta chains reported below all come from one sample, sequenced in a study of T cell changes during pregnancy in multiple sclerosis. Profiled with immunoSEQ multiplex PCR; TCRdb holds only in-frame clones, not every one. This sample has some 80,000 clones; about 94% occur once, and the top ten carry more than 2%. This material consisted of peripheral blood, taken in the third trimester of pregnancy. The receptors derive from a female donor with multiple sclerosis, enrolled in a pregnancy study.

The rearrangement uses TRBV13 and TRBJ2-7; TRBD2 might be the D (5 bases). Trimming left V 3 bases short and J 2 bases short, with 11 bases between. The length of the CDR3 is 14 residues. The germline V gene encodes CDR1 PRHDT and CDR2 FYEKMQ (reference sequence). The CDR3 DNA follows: TGTGCCAGCAGCTTGCTCGAGGAGGCCTACGAGCAGTACTTC. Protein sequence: CASSLLEEAYEQYF.

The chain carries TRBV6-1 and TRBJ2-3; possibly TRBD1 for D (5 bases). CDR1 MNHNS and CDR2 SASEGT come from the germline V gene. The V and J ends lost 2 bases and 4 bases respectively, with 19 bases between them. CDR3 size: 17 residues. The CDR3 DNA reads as TGTGCCAGCAGTGAATCACAAAGGCCCAGGGTGGCAGATACGCAGTATTTT. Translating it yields CASSESQRPRVADTQYF.

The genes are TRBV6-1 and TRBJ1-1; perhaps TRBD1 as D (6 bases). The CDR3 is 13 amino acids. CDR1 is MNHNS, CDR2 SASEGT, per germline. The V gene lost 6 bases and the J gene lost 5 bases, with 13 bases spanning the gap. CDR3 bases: TGTGCCAGCAGCGGAACAGGGTATACTGAAGCTTTCTTT. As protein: CASSGTGYTEAFF.

The DNA for the CDR3 is TGCGCCAGCAGCCAATCTAGCGGGGGGACAGATACGCAGTATTTT. Protein: CASSQSSGGTDTQYF. This rearrangement joins TRBV5-1 to TRBJ2-3, with 11 positions matching TRBD2. CDR3 length: 15 amino acids. CDR1 is SGHRS, CDR2 YFSETQ, per germline. V shed 4 bases, J shed 3 bases, and the junction held 4 bases outside the gene matches.

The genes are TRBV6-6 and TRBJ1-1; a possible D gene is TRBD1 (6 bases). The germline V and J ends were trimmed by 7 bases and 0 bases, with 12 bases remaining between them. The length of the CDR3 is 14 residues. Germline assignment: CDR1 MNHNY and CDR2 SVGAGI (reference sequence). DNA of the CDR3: TGTGCCAGCACCCTGGGGGCCGTGAACACTGAAGCTTTCTTT. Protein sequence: CASTLGAVNTEAFF.

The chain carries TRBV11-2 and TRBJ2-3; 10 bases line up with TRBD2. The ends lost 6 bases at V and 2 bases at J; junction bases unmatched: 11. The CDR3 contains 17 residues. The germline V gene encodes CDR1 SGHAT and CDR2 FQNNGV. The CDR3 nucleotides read TGTGCCAGCAGTCCGGGTGGTAGCGGGGGGACCACAGATACGCAGTATTTT. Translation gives CASSPGGSGGTTDTQYF.

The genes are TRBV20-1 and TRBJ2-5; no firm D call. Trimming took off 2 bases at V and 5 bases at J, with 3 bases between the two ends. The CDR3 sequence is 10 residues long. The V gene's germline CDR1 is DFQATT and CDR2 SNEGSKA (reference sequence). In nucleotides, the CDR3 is TGCAGTGCTAGACAGGAGACCCAGTACTTC. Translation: CSARQETQYF.

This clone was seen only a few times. Here the CDR3 reads CASSQARQGGGYTF. The CDR3 coding sequence is TGTGCCAGCAGCCAAGCTAGGCAGGGCGGTGGCTACACCTTC. The rearrangement links TRBV14 to TRBJ1-2; D is perhaps TRBD1 (5 bases). The germline gives CDR1 SGHDN, CDR2 FVKESK. The V and J ends lost 1 base and 7 bases respectively, with 13 bases between them. The CDR3 loop spans 14 amino acids.

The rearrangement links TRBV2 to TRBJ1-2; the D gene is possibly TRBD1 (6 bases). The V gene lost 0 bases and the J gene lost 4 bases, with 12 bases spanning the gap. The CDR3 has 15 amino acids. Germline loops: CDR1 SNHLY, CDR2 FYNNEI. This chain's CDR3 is CASSEAGGRSYGYTF. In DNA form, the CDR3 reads TGTGCCAGCAGTGAAGCCGGGGGGCGCAGCTATGGCTACACCTTC. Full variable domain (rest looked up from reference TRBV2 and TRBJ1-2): EPEVTQTPSHQVTQMGQEVILRCVPISNHLYFYWYRQILGQKVEFLVSFYNNEISEKSEIFDDQFSVERPDGSNFTLKIRSTKLEDSAMYFCASSEAGGRSYGYTFGSGTRLTVV.

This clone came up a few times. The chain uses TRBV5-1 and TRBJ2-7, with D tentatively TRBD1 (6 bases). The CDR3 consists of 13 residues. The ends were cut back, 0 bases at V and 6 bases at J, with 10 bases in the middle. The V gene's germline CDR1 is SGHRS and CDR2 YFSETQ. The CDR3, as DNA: TGCGCCAGCAGCTTGGCCACAGGGTTCGAGCAGTACTTC. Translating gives CASSLATGFEQYF.

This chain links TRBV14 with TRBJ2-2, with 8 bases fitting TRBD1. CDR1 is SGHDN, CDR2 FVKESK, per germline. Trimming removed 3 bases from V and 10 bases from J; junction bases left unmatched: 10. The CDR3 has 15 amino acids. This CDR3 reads CASSQEGRGRQELFF. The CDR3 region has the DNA TGTGCCAGCAGCCAGGAGGGCAGGGGGCGCCAGGAGCTGTTTTTT. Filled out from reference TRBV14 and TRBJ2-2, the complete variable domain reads EAGVTQFPSHSVIEKGQTVTLRCDPISGHDNLYWYRRVMGKEIKFLLHFVKESKQDESGMPNNRFLAERTGGTYSTLKVQPAELEDSGVYFCASSQEGRGRQELFFGEGSRLTVL.

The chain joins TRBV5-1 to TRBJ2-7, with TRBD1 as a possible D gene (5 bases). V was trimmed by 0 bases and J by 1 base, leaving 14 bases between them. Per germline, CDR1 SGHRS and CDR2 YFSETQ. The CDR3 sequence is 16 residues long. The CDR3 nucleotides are TGCGCCAGCAGCTTGGCGACAACAGGCGTTTCCTACGAGCAGTACTTC. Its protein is CASSLATTGVSYEQYF.

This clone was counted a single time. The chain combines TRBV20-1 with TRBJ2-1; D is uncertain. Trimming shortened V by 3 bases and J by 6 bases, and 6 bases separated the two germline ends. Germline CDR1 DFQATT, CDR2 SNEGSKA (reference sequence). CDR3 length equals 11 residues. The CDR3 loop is CSASGVNEQFF. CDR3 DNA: TGCAGTGCTAGTGGAGTCAATGAGCAGTTCTTC.

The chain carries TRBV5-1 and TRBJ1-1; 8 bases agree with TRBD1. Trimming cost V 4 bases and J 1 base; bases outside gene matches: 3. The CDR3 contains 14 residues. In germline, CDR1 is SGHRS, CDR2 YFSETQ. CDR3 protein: CASSIGQGNTEAFF. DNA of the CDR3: TGCGCCAGCAGCATCGGACAGGGGAACACTGAAGCTTTCTTT.

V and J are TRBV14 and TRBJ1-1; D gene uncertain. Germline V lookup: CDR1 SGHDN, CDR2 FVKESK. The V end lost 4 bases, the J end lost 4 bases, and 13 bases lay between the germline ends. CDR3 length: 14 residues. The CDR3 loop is CASSRETGGTEAFF. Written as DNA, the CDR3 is TGTGCCAGCAGCCGAGAAACCGGAGGCACTGAAGCTTTCTTT. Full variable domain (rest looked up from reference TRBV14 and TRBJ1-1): EAGVTQFPSHSVIEKGQTVTLRCDPISGHDNLYWYRRVMGKEIKFLLHFVKESKQDESGMPNNRFLAERTGGTYSTLKVQPAELEDSGVYFCASSRETGGTEAFFGQGTRLTVV.

The CDR3 sequence: CASSLGQPQDEQFF. The CDR3 DNA reads TGTGCCAGCAGTCTAGGACAGCCCCAGGATGAGCAGTTCTTC. This chain links TRBV6-5 with TRBJ2-1, with D perhaps matching TRBD1 (6 bases). The CDR3 sequence is 14 residues long. The germline V and J ends were trimmed by 5 bases and 8 bases, with 16 bases remaining between them. Germline V lookup: CDR1 MNHEY, CDR2 SVGAGI.

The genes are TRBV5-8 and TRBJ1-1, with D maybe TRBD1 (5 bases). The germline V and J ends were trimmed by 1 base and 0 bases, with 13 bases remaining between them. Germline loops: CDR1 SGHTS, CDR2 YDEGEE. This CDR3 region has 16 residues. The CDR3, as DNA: TGTGCCAGCAGCTTGTGGGTAGGGGCAATGAACACTGAAGCTTTCTTT. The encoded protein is CASSLWVGAMNTEAFF.

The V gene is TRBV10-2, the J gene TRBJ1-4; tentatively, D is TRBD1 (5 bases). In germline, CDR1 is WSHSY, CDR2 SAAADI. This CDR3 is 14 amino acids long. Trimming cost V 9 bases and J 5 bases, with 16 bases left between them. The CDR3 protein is CASRGGSTNEKLFF. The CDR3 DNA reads TGCGCCAGTCGGGGGGGAAGTACGAATGAAAAACTGTTTTTT.

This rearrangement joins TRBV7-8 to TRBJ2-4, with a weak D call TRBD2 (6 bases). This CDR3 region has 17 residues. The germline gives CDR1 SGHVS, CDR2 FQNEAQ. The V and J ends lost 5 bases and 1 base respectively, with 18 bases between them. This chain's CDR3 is CASSPVVGGRAKNIQYF. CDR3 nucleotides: TGTGCCAGCAGCCCAGTCGTCGGGGGAAGGGCCAAAAACATTCAGTACTTC.

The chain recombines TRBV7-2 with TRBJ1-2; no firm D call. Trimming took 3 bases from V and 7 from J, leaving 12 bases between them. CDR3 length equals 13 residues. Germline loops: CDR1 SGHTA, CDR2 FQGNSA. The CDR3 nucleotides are TGTGCCAGCAGCTTTTTAAACAGCTTTGGCTACACCTTC. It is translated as CASSFLNSFGYTF.

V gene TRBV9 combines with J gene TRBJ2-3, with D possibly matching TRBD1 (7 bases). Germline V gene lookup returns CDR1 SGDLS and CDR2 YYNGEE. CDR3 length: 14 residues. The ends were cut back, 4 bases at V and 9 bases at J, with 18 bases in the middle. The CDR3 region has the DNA TGTGCCAGCAGCACGGGGGACAGCGGCCGCACGCAGTATTTT. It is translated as CASSTGDSGRTQYF.